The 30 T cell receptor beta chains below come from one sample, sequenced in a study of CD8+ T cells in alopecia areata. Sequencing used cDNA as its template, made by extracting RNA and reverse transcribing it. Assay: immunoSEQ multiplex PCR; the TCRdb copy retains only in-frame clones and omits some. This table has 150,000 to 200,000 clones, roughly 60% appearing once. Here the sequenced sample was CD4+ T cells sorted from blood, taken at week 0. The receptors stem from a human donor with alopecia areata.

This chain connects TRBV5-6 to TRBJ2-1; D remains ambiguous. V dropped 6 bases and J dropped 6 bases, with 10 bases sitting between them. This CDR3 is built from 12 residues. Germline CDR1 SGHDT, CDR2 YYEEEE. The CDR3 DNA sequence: TGTGCCAGCATCTCTGTAGGCAATGAGCAGTTCTTC. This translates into CASISVGNEQFF.

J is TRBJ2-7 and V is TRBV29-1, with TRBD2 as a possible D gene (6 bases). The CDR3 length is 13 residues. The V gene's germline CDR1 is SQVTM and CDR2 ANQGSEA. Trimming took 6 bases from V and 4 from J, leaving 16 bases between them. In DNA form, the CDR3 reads TGCAGCGTAACCCCGGGAGCTTCATACGAGCAGTACTTC. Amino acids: CSVTPGASYEQYF.

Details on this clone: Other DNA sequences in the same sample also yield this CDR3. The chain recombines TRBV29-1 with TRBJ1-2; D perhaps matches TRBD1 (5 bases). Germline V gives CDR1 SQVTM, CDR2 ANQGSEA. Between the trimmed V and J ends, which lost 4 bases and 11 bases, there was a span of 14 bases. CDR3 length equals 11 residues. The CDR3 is CSVGGREGYTF. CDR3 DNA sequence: TGCAGCGTTGGTGGCAGGGAGGGTTACACCTTC.

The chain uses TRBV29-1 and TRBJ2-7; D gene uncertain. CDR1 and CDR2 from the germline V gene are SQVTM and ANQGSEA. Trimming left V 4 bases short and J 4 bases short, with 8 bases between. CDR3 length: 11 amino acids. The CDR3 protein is CSVGVGYEQYF. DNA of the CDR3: TGCAGCGTTGGGGTCGGGTACGAGCAGTACTTC.

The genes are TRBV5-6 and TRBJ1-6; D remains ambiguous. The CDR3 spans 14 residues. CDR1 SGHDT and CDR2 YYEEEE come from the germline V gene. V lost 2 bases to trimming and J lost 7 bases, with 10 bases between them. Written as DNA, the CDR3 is TGTGCCAGCAGCTTAAGAGGGTCGAATTCACCCCTCCACTTT. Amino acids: CASSLRGSNSPLHF.

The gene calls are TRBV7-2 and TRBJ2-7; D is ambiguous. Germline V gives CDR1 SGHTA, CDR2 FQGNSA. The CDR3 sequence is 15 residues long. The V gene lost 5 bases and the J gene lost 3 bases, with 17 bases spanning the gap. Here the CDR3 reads CASSRSEAEYYEQYF. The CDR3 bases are TGTGCCAGCAGCCGATCCGAGGCAGAATACTACGAGCAGTACTTC.

CDR3 in DNA: TGCAGCGTTGACGGACTGAGCTCTGGGGCCAACGTCCTGACTTTC. This translates into CSVDGLSSGANVLTF. V gene TRBV29-1 combines with J gene TRBJ2-6, with D possibly TRBD2 on 5 matching bases. This CDR3 has 15 residues. The ends were cut back, 3 bases at V and 0 bases at J, with 9 bases in the middle. CDR1 and CDR2 from the germline V gene are SQVTM and ANQGSEA.

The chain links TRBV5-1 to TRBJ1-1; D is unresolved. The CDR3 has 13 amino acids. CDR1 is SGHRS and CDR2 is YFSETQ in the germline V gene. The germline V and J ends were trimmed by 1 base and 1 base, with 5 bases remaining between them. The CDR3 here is CASSLTSNTEAFF. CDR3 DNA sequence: TGCGCCAGCAGCTTGACATCGAACACTGAAGCTTTCTTT.

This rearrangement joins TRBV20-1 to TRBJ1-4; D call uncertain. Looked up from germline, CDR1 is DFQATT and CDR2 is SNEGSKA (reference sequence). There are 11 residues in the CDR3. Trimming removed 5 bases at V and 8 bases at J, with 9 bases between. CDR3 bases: TGCAGTGCTCCATTAGGGGAAAAACTGTTTTTT. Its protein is CSAPLGEKLFF.

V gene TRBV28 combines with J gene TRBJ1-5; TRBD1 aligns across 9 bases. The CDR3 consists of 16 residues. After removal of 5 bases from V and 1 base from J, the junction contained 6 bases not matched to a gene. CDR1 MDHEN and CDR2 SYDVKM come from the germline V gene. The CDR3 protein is CASSEGQGWSNQPQHF. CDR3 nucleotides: TGTGCCAGCAGTGAAGGACAGGGGTGGAGCAATCAGCCCCAGCATTTT.

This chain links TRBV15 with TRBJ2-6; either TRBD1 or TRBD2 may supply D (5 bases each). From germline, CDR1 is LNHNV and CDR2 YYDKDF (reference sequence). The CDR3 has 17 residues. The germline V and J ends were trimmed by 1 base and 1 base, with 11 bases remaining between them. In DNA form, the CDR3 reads TGTGCCACCAGCAGAGTTTTGGGGGTATCTGGGGCCAACGTCCTGACTTTC. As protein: CATSRVLGVSGANVLTF.

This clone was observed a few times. The CDR3 loop is CSARDQGPAFF. DNA of the CDR3: TGCAGTGCTAGAGATCAGGGGCCAGCTTTCTTT. The rearrangement joins TRBV20-1 to TRBJ1-1, with D perhaps TRBD1 (6 bases). Germline V CDR1 and CDR2: DFQATT, SNEGSKA (reference sequence). V gave up 0 bases and J gave up 10 bases, with 9 bases separating them. This CDR3 is built from 11 residues.

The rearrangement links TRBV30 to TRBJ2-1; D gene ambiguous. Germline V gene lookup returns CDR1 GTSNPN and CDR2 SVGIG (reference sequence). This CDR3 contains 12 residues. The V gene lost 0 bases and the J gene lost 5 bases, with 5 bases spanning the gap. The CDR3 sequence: CAWSVSNNEQFF. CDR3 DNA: TGTGCCTGGAGTGTATCTAACAATGAGCAGTTCTTC.

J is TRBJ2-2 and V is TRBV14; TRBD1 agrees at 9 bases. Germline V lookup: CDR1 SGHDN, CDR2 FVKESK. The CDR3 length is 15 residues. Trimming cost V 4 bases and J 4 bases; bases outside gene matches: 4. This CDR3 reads CASSLGDRATGELFF. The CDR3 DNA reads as TGTGCCAGCAGCCTAGGGGACAGGGCCACCGGGGAGCTGTTTTTT. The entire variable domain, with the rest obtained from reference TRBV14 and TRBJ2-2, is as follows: EAGVTQFPSHSVIEKGQTVTLRCDPISGHDNLYWYRRVMGKEIKFLLHFVKESKQDESGMPNNRFLAERTGGTYSTLKVQPAELEDSGVYFCASSLGDRATGELFFGEGSRLTVL.

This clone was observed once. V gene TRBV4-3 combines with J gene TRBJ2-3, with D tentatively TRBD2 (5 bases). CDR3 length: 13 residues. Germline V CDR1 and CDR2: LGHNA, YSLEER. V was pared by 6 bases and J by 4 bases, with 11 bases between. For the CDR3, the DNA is TGCGCCAGCAGTGCAATCGGGGCAGATACGCAGTATTTT. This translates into CASSAIGADTQYF.

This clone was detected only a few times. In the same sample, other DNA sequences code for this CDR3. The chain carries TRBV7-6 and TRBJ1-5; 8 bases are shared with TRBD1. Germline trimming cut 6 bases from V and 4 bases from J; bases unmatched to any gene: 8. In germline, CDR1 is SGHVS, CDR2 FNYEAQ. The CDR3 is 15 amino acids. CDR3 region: CASSQGQGGNQPQHF. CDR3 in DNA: TGTGCCAGCAGTCAAGGACAGGGTGGAAATCAGCCCCAGCATTTT.

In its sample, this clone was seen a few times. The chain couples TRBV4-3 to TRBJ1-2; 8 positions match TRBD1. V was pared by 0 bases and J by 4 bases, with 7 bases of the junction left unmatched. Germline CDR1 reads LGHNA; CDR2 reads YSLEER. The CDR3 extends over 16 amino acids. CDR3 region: CASSQDFAQGAYGYTF. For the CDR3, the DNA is TGCGCCAGCAGCCAAGATTTCGCCCAGGGGGCCTATGGCTACACCTTC.

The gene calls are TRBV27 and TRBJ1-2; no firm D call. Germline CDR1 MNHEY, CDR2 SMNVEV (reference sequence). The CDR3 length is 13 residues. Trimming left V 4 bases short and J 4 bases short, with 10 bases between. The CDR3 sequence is CASSSGVSYGYTF. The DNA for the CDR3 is TGTGCCAGCAGTTCCGGAGTAAGCTATGGCTACACCTTC.

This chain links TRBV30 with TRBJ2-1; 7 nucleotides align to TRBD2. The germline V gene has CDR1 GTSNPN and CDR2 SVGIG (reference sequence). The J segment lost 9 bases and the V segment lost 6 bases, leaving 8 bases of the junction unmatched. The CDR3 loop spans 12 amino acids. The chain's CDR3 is CACSTSLGEQFF. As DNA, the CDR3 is TGTGCCTGCTCGACTAGCCTCGGTGAGCAGTTCTTC.

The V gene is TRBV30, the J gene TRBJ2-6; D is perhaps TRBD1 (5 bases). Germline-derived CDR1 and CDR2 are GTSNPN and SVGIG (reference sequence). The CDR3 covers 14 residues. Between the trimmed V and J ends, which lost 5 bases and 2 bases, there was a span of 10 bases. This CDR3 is CAWLTTAGANVLTF. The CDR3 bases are TGTGCCTGGCTCACGACAGCTGGGGCCAACGTCCTGACTTTC.

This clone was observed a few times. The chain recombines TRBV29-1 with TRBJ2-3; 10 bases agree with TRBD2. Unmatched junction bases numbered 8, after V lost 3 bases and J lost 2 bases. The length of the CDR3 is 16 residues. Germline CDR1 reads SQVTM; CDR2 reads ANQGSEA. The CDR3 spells CSVEGLAGVSTDTQYF. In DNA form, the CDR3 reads TGCAGCGTTGAGGGGCTAGCGGGGGTTTCCACAGATACGCAGTATTTT.

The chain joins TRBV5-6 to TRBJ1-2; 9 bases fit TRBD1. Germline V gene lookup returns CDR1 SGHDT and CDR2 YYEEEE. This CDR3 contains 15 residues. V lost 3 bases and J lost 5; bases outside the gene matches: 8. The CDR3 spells CASSSTADRGYGYTF. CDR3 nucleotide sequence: TGTGCCAGCAGCTCAACAGCGGACAGGGGTTATGGCTACACCTTC. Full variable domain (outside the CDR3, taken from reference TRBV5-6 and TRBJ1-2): DAGVTQSPTHLIKTRGQQVTLRCSPKSGHDTVSWYQQALGQGPQFIFQYYEEEERQRGNFPDRFSGHQFPNYSSELNVNALLLGDSALYLCASSSTADRGYGYTFGSGTRLTVV.

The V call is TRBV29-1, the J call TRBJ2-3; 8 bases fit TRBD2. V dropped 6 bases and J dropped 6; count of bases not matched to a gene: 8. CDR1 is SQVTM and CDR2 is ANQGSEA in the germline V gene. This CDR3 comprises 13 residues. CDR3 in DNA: TGCAGCGTACGCGGGGGGATTCGTGATACGCAGTATTTT. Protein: CSVRGGIRDTQYF.

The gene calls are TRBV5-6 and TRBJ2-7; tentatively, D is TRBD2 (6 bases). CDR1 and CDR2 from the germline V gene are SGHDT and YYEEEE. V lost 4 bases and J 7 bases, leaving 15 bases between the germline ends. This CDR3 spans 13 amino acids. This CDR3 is CASSPGPAGEQYF. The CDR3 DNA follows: TGTGCCAGCAGCCCCGGGCCCGCGGGGGAGCAGTACTTC.

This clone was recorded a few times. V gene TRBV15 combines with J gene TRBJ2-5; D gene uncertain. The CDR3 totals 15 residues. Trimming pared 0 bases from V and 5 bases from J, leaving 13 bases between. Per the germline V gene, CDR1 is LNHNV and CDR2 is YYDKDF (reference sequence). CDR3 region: CATSRDLEVKETQYF. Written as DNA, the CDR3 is TGTGCCACCAGCAGAGATCTGGAAGTCAAGGAGACCCAGTACTTC.

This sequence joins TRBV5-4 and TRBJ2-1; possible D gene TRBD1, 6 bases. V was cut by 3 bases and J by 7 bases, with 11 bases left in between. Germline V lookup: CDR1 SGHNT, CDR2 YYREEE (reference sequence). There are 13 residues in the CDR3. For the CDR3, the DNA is TGTGCCAGCAGCTCGCCGCAGGGGAATGAGCAGTTCTTC. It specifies CASSSPQGNEQFF.

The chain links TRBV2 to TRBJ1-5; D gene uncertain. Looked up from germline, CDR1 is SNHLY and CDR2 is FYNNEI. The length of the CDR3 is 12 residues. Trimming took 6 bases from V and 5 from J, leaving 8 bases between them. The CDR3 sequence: CASRREDQPQHF. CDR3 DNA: TGTGCCAGCAGAAGGGAGGATCAGCCCCAGCATTTT.

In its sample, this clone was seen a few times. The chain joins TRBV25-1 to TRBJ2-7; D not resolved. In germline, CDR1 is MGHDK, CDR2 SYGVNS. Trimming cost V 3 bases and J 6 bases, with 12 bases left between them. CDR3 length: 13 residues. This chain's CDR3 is CASSDFLRREQYF. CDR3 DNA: TGTGCCAGCAGTGACTTCCTGCGGCGCGAGCAGTACTTC.

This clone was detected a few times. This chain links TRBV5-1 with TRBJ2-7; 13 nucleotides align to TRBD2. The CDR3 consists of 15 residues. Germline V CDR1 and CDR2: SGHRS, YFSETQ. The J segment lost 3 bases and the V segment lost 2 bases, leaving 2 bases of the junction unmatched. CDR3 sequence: CASSLGLAGVYEQYF. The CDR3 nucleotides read TGCGCCAGCAGCTTAGGACTAGCGGGGGTCTACGAGCAGTACTTC.

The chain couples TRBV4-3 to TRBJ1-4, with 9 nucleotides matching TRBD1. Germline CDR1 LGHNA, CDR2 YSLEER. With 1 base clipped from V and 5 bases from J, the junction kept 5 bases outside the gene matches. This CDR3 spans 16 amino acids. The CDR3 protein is CASSQAGGQGNEKLFF. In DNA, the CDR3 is TGCGCCAGCAGCCAAGCGGGAGGACAGGGGAATGAAAAACTGTTTTTT.